This T cell receptor (beta chain) was recovered during a study of T cell repertoires in cytomegalovirus infection. Whole-study context: Both a matching HLA type and CMV infection were indicated by public TCR beta signatures.

As regards this clonotype: The antigen is undetermined.

Between the trimmed V and J ends, which lost 2 bases and 4 bases, there was a span of 15 bases. The length of the CDR3 is 15 residues. Germline loops: CDR1 ENHRY, CDR2 SYGVKD. Using its own MiXCR run on the reads, TCRdb lists one record per CDR3 protein. The data show hundreds of thousands of distinct CDR3 sequences, about 17% seen once. Findings and limits, study-wide: HLA-C-restricted TCR beta clonotypes specific for CMV led the ex vivo response. The cumulative frequency of public TCR beta families identified carriers of CMV plus the relevant HLA.

The gene calls are TRBV10-3 and TRBJ2-7; the D call may be TRBD1 or TRBD2 (6 bases each). The sequenced material came from PBMCs. This TCR was sampled from a human donor in good health (CMV status not recorded). Some clones in this sample may be carry-over from other donors' samples. The CDR3 DNA follows: TGTGCCATCAGTGAGGCAACGGGGGCGAGTTACGAGCAGTACTTC. Translated: CAISEATGASYEQYF.